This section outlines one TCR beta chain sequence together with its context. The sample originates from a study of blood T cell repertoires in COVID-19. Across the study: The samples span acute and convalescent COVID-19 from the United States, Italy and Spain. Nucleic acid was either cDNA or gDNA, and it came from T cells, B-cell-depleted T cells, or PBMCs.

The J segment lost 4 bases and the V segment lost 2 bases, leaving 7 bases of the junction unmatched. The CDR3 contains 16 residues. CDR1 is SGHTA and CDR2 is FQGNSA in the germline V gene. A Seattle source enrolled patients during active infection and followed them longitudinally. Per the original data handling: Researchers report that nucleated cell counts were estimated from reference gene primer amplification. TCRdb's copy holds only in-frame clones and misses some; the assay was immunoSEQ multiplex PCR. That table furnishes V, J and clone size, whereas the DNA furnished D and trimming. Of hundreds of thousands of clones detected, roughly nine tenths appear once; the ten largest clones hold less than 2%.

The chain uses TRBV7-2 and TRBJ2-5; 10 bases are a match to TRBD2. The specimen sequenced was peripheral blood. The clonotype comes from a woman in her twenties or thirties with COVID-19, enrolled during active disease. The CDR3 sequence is CASSLQASGGGETQYF. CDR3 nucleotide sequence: TGTGCCAGCAGCTTACAGGCTAGCGGGGGTGGAGAGACCCAGTACTTC.